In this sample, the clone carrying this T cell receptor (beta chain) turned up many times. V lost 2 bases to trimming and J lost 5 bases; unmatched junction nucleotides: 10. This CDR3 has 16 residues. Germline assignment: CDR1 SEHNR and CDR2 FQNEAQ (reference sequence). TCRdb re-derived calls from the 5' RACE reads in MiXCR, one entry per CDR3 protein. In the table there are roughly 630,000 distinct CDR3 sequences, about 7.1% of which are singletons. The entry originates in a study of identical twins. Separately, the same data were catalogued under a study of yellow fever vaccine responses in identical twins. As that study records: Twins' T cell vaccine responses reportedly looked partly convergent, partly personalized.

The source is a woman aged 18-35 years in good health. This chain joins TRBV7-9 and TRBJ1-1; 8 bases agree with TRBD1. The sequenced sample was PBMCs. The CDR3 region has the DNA TGTGCCAGCAGCTTAATATGGCAGGGGGCTAATACTGAAGCTTTCTTT. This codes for CASSLIWQGANTEAFF.